The 3 T cell receptor beta chains below all came from one sample that was sequenced in a study of technical replicates of blood from several donors. Sequencing used immunoSEQ multiplex PCR; TCRdb keeps in-frame clones, though not all of them. The table records fewer than 85,000 clones, around 96% of them present only once. The sequenced material came from T cells isolated from PBMCs. The receptors derive from a human donor in good health.

This clone has just one count. This rearrangement joins TRBV27 to TRBJ2-7; perhaps TRBD1 as D (6 bases). V was pared by 10 bases and J by 2 bases, with 18 bases between. This CDR3 is built from 14 residues. Germline V gene lookup returns CDR1 MNHEY and CDR2 SMNVEV (reference sequence). CDR3 coding DNA: TGTGCCACCACGCCCCCAGGGGATCCCTACGAGCAGTACTTC. Protein: CATTPPGDPYEQYF.

The chain is built from TRBV4-2 and TRBJ1-5, with TRBD1 matching 7 bases. CDR1 LGHNA and CDR2 YNFKEQ come from the germline V gene. This CDR3 has 15 residues. The junction had 8 bases not matched to a gene; V was cut back by 2 bases and J by 7 bases. Written as DNA, the CDR3 is TGTGCCAGCAGCCAAAGGGACAGAGATAACCAGCCCCAGCATTTT. The encoded protein is CASSQRDRDNQPQHF.

The V and J genes are TRBV6-6 and TRBJ2-1; D gene ambiguous. This CDR3 spans 15 amino acids. Trimming cost V 1 base and J 3 bases, with 10 bases left between them. Germline loops: CDR1 MNHNY, CDR2 SVGAGI (reference sequence). CDR3 in DNA: TGTGCCAGCAGTTACTGGCAGGATGACTACAATGAGCAGTTCTTC. Amino acids: CASSYWQDDYNEQFF.